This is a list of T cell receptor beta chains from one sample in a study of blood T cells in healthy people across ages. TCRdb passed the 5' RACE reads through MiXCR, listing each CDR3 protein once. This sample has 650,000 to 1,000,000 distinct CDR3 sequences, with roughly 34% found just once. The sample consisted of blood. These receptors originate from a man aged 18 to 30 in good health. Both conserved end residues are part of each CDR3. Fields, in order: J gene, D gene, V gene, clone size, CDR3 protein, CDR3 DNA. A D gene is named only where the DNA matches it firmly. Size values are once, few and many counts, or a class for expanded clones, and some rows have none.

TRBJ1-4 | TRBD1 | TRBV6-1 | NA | CASTWDRGEKLFF | TGTGCCAGCACTTGGGACAGGGGCGAAAAACTGTTTTTT
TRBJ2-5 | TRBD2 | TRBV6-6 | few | CASSHGLAGRETQYF | TGTGCCAGCAGTCATGGACTAGCGGGGCGCGAGACCCAGTACTTC
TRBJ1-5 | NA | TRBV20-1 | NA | CSAARQGTNQPQHF | TGCAGTGCCGCCCGGCAGGGGACTAATCAGCCCCAGCATTTT
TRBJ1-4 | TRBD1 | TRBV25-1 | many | CASSGAGQQNEKLFF | TGTGCCAGCAGTGGAGCGGGACAGCAAAATGAAAAACTGTTTTTT
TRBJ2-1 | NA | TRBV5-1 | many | CASSLRDGAYNEQFF | TGCGCCAGCAGCTTGAGGGACGGAGCATACAATGAGCAGTTCTTC
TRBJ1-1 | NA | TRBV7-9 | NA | CASSLRGPCGAFF | TGTGCCAGCAGCTTAAGAGGGCCCTGTGGAGCTTTCTTT
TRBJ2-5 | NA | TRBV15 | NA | CATSRATYKETQYF | TGTGCCACCAGCAGAGCTACGTATAAAGAGACCCAGTACTTC
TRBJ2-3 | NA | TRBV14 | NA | CASSDGTFSTDTQYF | TGTGCCAGCAGCGACGGGACATTTAGCACAGATACGCAGTATTTT
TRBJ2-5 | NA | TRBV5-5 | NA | CASNPTGGRETQYF | TGTGCCAGCAACCCGACGGGGGGCCGGGAGACCCAGTACTTC
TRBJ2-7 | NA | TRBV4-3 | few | CASSQDERSYEQYF | TGCGCCAGCAGCCAAGACGAGCGCTCCTACGAGCAGTACTTC
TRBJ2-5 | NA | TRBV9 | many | CASSVYGRETQYF | TGTGCCAGCAGCGTATATGGCCGAGAGACCCAGTACTTC
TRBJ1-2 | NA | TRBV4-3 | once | CASGGTEPPGYTF | TGCGCCAGCGGTGGGACTGAACCCCCTGGCTACACCTTC
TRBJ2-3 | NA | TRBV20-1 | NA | CSARDDGIGTRPTDTQYF | TGCAGTGCTAGAGATGATGGGATAGGGACTCGACCCACAGATACGCAGTATTTT
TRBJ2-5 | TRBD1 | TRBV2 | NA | CASRRLGQRTKETQYF | TGTGCCAGCAGACGGCTGGGACAGAGGACCAAAGAGACCCAGTACTTC
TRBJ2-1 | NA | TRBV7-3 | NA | CASSGNLVDEQFF | TGTGCCAGCAGCGGTAACCTAGTCGATGAGCAGTTCTTC
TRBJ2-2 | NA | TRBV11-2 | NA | CASSPPRAGPNTGELFF | TGTGCCAGCAGCCCCCCACGGGCAGGGCCAAACACCGGGGAACTGTTTTTT
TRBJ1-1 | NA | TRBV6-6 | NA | CASSYLGGNTEAFF | TGTGCCAGCAGTTACCTCGGGGGGAACACTGAAGCTTTCTTT
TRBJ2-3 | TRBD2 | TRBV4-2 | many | CASSQESPIAGSTDTQYF | TGTGCCAGCAGCCAAGAATCGCCCATAGCGGGGAGCACAGATACGCAGTATTTT
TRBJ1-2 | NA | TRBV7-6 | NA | CASSLANGGCGYTF | TGTGCCAGCAGCTTAGCAAACGGAGGGTGTGGCTACACCTTC
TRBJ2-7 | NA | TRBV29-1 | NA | CSVEGQGAYNEQYF | TGCAGCGTTGAAGGGCAAGGGGCGTACAATGAGCAGTACTTC
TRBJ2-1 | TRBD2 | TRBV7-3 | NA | CASSLIRGLAGDNEQFF | TGTGCCAGCAGCTTAATCCGCGGACTAGCTGGGGACAATGAGCAGTTCTTC
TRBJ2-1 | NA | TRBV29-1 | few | CSVEPAINEQFF | TGCAGCGTTGAACCAGCGATTAATGAGCAGTTCTTC
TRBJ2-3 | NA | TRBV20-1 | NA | CSATTSDTQYF | TGCAGTGCCACAACATCAGATACGCAGTATTTT
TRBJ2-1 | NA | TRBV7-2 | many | CASSLTAPYNEQFF | TGTGCCAGCAGCTTGACGGCTCCCTACAATGAGCAGTTCTTC
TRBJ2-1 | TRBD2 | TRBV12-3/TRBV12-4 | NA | CASSPPSGGHNEQFF | TGTGCCAGCAGTCCCCCTAGCGGGGGCCACAATGAGCAGTTCTTC
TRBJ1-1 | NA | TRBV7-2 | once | CAGSPALTEAFF | TGTGCCGGCAGCCCGGCCCTCACTGAAGCTTTCTTT
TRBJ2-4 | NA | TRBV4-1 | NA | CASSRPRGGHLAKNIQYF | TGCGCCAGCAGCCGGCCAAGAGGGGGGCATCTAGCCAAAAACATTCAGTACTTC
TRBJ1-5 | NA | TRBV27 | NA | CASSYRGAGNQPQHF | TGTGCCAGCAGTTATAGGGGCGCGGGCAATCAGCCCCAGCATTTT
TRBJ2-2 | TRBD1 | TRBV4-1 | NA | CASSQDHRGTAGELFF | TGCGCCAGCAGCCAAGATCACAGGGGTACCGCCGGGGAGCTGTTTTTT